The 9 T cell receptor beta chains given below trace back to one sample, sequenced in a study of cytomegalovirus exposure and HLA in healthy donors. The PCR used 60 Vbeta and 13 Jbeta primers. The method was immunoSEQ multiplex PCR; TCRdb's version includes in-frame clones alone and lacks a portion of them. Of 200,000 to 250,000 clones in the sample, more than 60% are singletons; the top ten hold roughly 2.5%. The sequenced sample consisted of PBMCs. These receptors all come from a woman aged 55-69 years in good health and CMV-seropositive.

This chain uses TRBV19 with TRBJ2-7; D remains unclear. V gave up 5 bases and J gave up 5 bases, with 13 bases separating them. CDR1 and CDR2 from the germline V gene are LNHDA and SQIVND (reference sequence). The CDR3 has 13 amino acids. CDR3 amino acids: CASSLQVDNEQYF. In nucleotides, the CDR3 is TGTGCCAGTAGTCTCCAGGTGGATAACGAGCAGTACTTC.

V and J are TRBV30 and TRBJ2-4, with 16 bases matching TRBD2. Trimming took 2 bases from V and 3 from J; bases not matched to a gene: 13. Per germline, CDR1 GTSNPN and CDR2 SVGIG (reference sequence). This CDR3 spans 20 amino acids. The CDR3 is CAWSRVGLAGGEGVKNIQYF. DNA for the CDR3: TGTGCCTGGAGTCGAGTGGGACTAGCGGGGGGGGAGGGGGTCAAAAACATTCAGTACTTC.

This chain joins TRBV9 and TRBJ2-7; TRBD1 aligns across 8 bases. This CDR3 contains 16 residues. CDR1 is SGDLS and CDR2 is YYNGEE in the germline V gene. With 0 bases clipped from V and 7 bases from J, the junction kept 12 bases outside the gene matches. In nucleotides, the CDR3 is TGTGCCAGCAGCGTAGGGGTCCCCGGACAGGGCGGGGAGCAGTACTTC. Translation: CASSVGVPGQGGEQYF.

The chain links TRBV25-1 to TRBJ1-1; possible D gene TRBD1, 5 bases. Germline-derived CDR1 and CDR2 are MGHDK and SYGVNS. The germline V and J ends were trimmed by 1 base and 4 bases, with 7 bases remaining between them. The CDR3 is made up of 13 amino acids. The CDR3 loop reads CASSEWGGTEAFF. The DNA for the CDR3 is TGTGCCAGCAGTGAATGGGGGGGCACTGAAGCTTTCTTT.

The genes are TRBV10-3 and TRBJ2-1; D uncertain. The V gene's germline CDR1 is ENHRY and CDR2 SYGVKD. There are 13 residues in the CDR3. V was pared by 2 bases and J by 15 bases, with 17 bases between. The CDR3 protein is CAISEGVGGMGFF. CDR3 DNA: TGTGCCATCAGTGAGGGCGTCGGCGGAATGGGGTTCTTC.

This clone was detected only a few times. The chain links TRBV19 to TRBJ1-2; a weak D match, TRBD1 (6 bases). The V end lost 2 bases, the J end lost 7 bases, and 8 bases lay between the germline ends. This CDR3 is built from 12 residues. Germline V gene sequence: CDR1 LNHDA, CDR2 SQIVND (reference sequence). CDR3 in amino acids: CASSINRAGYTF. The DNA of the CDR3 is TGTGCCAGTAGTATAAACAGGGCTGGCTACACCTTC.

This clone appeared a single time. This chain connects TRBV30 to TRBJ1-2; 9 positions match TRBD1. V lost 3 bases, J lost 6 bases, and 5 bases stayed unmatched. The CDR3 is 13 amino acids. Germline V lookup: CDR1 GTSNPN, CDR2 SVGIG (reference sequence). The CDR3, as DNA: TGTGCCTGGAGCCGACAGGGGGTAGATGGCTACACCTTC. Encoded protein: CAWSRQGVDGYTF.

V gene TRBV5-1 combines with J gene TRBJ2-6; no clear D gene. Trimming took 4 bases from V and 0 from J, leaving 5 bases between them. The CDR3 runs 14 residues. Looked up from germline, CDR1 is SGHRS and CDR2 is YFSETQ. This chain's CDR3 is CASSRISGANVLTF. The DNA for the CDR3 is TGCGCCAGCAGCCGTATCTCTGGGGCCAACGTCCTGACTTTC. The full variable domain, with the rest looked up from reference TRBV5-1 and TRBJ2-6, is KAGVTQTPRYLIKTRGQQVTLSCSPISGHRSVSWYQQTPGQGLQFLFEYFSETQRNKGNFPGRFSGRQFSNSRSEMNVSTLELGDSALYLCASSRISGANVLTFGAGSRLTVL.

The rearrangement links TRBV29-1 to TRBJ1-5; D may be TRBD1 (6 bases). The germline V gene encodes CDR1 SQVTM and CDR2 ANQGSEA. The CDR3 covers 14 residues. V lost 5 bases to trimming and J lost 0 bases, with 11 bases between them. Written as DNA, the CDR3 is TGCAGCGTTACCGGGACAAATAGCAATCAGCCCCAGCATTTT. Protein product: CSVTGTNSNQPQHF.